This T cell receptor (beta chain) came from a study of blood T cell repertoires in COVID-19. The junction had 6 bases not matched to a gene; V was cut back by 5 bases and J by 2 bases. CDR1 SGHVS and CDR2 FNYEAQ come from the germline V gene. This CDR3 is built from 14 residues. Assay: immunoSEQ multiplex PCR; the TCRdb copy retains only in-frame clones and omits some. The sample records about 200,000 clones, 84% being singletons. The chain is built from TRBV7-6 and TRBJ2-7, with 7 positions matching TRBD1. This receptor was obtained from a woman aged 25-40 years who had been exposed to COVID-19. What was sequenced was PBMCs or T cells enriched from blood (not recorded which). CDR3 protein: CASSTGTATYEQYF. DNA for the CDR3: TGTGCCAGCAGCACCGGGACAGCGACCTACGAGCAGTACTTC.